The clone carrying this TCR beta chain was seen only a few times. Its specificity is unknown. This specimen comes from a study of T cell repertoires in cytomegalovirus infection. Looking at the study overall: Researchers turned to recently identified HLA-C-restricted CMV epitopes as well as well-studied HLA-B-restricted ones. CMV infection plus the matching HLA type was flagged by public TCR beta signatures.

Findings and limits, study-wide: Within the response measured ex vivo, HLA-C-restricted CMV-specific TCR beta clonotypes were dominant. Totalled public TCR beta family frequency picked out people who carried CMV plus the relevant HLA.

Germline V lookup: CDR1 SGHTA, CDR2 FQGNSA. This CDR3 region has 15 residues. With 1 base clipped from V and 5 bases from J, the junction kept 5 bases outside the gene matches. One entry per CDR3 protein, called by TCRdb with MiXCR from the reads. The data show approximately 280,000 distinct CDR3 sequences, under 25% seen once. Sequencing was performed on cultured PBMCs, taken from culture after CMV antigen stimulation. The chain links TRBV7-2 to TRBJ2-3, with 8 bases lining up with TRBD1. The clonotype was recovered from a human donor in good health (CMV status not recorded). Some clones in this sample may be carry-over from other donors' samples. In DNA form, the CDR3 reads TGTGCCAGCAGCTTAGGCGGACAGGGAGGAGATACGCAGTATTTT. Translated, it gives CASSLGGQGGDTQYF.